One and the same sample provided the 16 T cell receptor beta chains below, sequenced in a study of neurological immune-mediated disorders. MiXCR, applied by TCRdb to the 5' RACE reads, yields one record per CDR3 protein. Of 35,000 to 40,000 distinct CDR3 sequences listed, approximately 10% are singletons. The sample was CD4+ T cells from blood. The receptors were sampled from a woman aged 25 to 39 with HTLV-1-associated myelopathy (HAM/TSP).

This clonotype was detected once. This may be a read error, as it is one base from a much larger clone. This CDR3 is CASSGYRVGKQYF. The CDR3 DNA reads TGTGCCAGCAGTGGCTACAGGGTAGGCAAGCAGTACTTC. The chain is built from TRBV2 and TRBJ2-7; a possible D gene is TRBD1 (6 bases). The CDR3 sequence is 13 residues long. V was pared by 4 bases and J by 8 bases, with 15 bases between. The germline V gene has CDR1 SNHLY and CDR2 FYNNEI.

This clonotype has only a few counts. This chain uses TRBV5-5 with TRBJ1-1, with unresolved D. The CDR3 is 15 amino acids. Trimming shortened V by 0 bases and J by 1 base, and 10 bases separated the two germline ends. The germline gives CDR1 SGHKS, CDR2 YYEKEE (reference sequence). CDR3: CASSLGAGRNTEAFF. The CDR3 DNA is TGTGCCAGCAGCTTGGGGGCGGGGAGGAACACTGAAGCTTTCTTT.

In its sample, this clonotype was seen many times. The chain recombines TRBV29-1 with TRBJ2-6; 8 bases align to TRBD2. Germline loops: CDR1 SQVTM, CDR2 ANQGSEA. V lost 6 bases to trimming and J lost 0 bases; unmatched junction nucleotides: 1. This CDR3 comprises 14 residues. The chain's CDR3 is CSVGGGSGANVLTF. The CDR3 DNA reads TGCAGCGTCGGGGGGGGCTCTGGGGCCAACGTCCTGACTTTC.

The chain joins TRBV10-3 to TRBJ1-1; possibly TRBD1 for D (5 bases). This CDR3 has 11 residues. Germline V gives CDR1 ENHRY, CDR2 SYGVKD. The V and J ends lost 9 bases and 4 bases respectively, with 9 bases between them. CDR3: CAITGGTEAFF. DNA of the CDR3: TGTGCCATTACCGGGGGCACTGAAGCTTTCTTT.

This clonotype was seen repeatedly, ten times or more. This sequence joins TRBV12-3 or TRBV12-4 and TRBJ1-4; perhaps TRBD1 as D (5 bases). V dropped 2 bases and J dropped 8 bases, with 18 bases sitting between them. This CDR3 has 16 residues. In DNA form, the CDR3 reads TGTGCCAGCAGTTTAAAGTCTTGGGTCCAGGGAGAAAAACTGTTTTTT. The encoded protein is CASSLKSWVQGEKLFF.

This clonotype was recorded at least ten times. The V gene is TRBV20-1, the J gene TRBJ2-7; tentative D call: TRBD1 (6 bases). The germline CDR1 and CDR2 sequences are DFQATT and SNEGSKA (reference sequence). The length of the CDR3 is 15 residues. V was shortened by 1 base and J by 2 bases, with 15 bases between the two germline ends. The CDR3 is CSARVGRGKAYEQYF. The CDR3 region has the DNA TGCAGTGCTAGAGTTGGCAGGGGTAAAGCCTACGAGCAGTACTTC.

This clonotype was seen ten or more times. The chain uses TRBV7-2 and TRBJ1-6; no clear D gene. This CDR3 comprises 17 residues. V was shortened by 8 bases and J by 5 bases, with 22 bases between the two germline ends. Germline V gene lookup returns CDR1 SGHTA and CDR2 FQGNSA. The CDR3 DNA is TGTGCCAGCCGCTCGTACGCGGGCGGAGCTGATAATTCACCCCTCCACTTT. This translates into CASRSYAGGADNSPLHF.

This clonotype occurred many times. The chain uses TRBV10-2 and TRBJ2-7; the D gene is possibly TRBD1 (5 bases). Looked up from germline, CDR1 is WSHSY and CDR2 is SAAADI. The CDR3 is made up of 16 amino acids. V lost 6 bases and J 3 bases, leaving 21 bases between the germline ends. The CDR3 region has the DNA TGCGCCAGCAGCGACATCACAGGTTACAAATACTACGAGCAGTACTTC. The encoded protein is CASSDITGYKYYEQYF.

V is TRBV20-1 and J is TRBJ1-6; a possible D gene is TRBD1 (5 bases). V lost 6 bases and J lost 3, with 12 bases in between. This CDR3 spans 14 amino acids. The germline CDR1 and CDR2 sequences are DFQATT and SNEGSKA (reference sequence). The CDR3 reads CSAPGTGYNSPLHF. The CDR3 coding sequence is TGCAGTGCACCCGGGACGGGCTATAATTCACCCCTCCACTTT.

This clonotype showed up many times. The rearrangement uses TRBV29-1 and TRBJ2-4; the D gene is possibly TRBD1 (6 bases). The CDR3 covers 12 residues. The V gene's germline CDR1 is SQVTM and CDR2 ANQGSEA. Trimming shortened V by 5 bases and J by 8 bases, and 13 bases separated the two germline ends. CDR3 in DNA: TGCAGCGTTCGCCAGGGGATCCACATTCAGTACTTC. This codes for CSVRQGIHIQYF.

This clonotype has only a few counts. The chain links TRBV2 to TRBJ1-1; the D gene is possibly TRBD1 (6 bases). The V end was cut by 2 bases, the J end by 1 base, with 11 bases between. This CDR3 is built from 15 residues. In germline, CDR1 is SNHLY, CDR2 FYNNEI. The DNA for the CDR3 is TGTGCCAGCAGTGAACCTCTGACAGGGAACACTGAAGCTTTCTTT. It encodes CASSEPLTGNTEAFF.

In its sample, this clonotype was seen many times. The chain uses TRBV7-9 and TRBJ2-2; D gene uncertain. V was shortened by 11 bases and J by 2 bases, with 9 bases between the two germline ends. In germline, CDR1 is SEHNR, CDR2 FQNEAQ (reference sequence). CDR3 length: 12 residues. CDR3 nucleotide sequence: TGTGCCGATGGGGTAAACACCGGGGAGCTGTTTTTT. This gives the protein CADGVNTGELFF.

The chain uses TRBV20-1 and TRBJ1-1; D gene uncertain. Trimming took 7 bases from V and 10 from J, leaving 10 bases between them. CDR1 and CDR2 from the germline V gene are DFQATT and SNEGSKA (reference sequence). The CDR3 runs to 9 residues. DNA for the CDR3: TGCAGTGTCCGCCGGGGAGCTTTCTTT. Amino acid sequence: CSVRRGAFF.

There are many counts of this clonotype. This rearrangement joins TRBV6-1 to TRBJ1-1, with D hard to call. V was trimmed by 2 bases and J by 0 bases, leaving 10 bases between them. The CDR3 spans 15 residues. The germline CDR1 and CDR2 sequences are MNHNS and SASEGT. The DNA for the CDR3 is TGTGCCAGCAGTGAACTAATGCTGATGAACACTGAAGCTTTCTTT. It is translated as CASSELMLMNTEAFF.

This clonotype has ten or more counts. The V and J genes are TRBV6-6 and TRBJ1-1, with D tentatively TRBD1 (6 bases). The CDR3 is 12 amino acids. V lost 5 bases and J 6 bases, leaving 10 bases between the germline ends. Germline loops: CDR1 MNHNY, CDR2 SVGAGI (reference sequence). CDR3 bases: TGTGCCAGCAGTGGGACACGCGCTGAAGCTTTCTTT. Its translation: CASSGTRAEAFF.

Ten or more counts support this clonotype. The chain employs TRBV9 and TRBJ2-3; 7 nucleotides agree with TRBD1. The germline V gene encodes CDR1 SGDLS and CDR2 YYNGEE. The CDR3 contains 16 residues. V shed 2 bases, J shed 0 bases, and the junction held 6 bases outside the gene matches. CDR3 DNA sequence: TGTGCCAGCAGCGTTGGGACAGCCTCTAGCACAGATACGCAGTATTTT. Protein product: CASSVGTASSTDTQYF.